The source of this TCR beta chain is a study of T cell changes during pregnancy in multiple sclerosis. Sequencing was performed with immunoSEQ multiplex PCR; in TCRdb, only in-frame clones are kept and a portion is missing. The profile covers tens of thousands of clones, with more than 75% appearing a single time and more than 7.5% taken by the ten largest. Per the germline V gene, CDR1 is MNHEY and CDR2 is SMNVEV (reference sequence). This CDR3 has 14 amino acids. The V gene lost 8 bases and the J gene lost 0 bases, with 11 bases spanning the gap. This clonotype was obtained from a female donor with multiple sclerosis, enrolled in a pregnancy study. This chain links TRBV27 with TRBJ2-1; D remains unclear. The material sequenced was CD8+ T cells from peripheral blood mononuclear cells, taken after pregnancy. CDR3 bases: TGTGCCAGCGGAGACTTCAGCTCCTACAATGAGCAGTTCTTC. Its protein product is CASGDFSSYNEQFF.